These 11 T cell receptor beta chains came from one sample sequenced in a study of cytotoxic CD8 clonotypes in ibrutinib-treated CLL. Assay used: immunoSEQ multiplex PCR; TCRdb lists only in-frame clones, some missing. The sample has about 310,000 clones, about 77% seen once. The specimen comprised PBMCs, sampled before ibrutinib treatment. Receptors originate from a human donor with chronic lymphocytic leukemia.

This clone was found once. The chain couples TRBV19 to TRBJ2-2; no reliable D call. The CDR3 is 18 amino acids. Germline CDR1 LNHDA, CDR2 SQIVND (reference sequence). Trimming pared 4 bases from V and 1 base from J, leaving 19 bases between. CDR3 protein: CASSNMLGRQMNTGELFF. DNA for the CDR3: TGTGCCAGTAGTAATATGTTGGGTCGGCAGATGAACACCGGGGAGCTGTTTTTT.

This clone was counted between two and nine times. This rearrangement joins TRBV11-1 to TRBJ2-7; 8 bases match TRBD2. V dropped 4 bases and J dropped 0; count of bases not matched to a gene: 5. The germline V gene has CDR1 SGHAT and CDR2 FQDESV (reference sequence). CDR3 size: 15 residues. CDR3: CASSSLADISYEQYF. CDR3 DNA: TGTGCCAGCAGCTCACTAGCGGACATCTCCTACGAGCAGTACTTC. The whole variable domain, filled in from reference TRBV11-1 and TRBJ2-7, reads EAEVAQSPRYKITEKSQAVAFWCDPISGHATLYWYRQILGQGPELLVQFQDESVVDDSQLPKDRFSAERLKGVDSTLKIQPAELGDSAMYLCASSSLADISYEQYFGPGTRLTVT.

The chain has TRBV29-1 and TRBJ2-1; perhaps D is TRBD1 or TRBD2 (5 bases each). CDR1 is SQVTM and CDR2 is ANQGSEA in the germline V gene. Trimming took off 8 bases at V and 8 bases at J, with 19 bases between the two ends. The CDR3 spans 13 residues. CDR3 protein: CSIDVGVGDEQFF. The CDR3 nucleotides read TGCAGCATCGACGTGGGGGTGGGGGATGAGCAGTTCTTC.

CDR3 amino acids: CASRGEQFF. The CDR3 DNA follows: TGCGCCAGCAGAGGTGAGCAGTTCTTC. V is TRBV10-2 and J is TRBJ2-1; the D is unclear. The CDR3 has 9 residues. Germline CDR1 reads WSHSY; CDR2 reads SAAADI. V was clipped by 6 bases and J by 9 bases, with 3 bases between them.

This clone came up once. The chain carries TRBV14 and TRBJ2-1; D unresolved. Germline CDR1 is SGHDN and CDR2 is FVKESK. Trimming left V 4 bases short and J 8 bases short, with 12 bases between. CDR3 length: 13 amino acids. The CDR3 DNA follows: TGTGCCAGCAGCCCATCGCTTGCTGATGAGCAGTTCTTC. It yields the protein CASSPSLADEQFF.

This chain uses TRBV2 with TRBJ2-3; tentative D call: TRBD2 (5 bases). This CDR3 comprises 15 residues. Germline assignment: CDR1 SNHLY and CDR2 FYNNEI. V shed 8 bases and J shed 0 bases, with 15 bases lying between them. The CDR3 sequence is CASPRGGRSTDTQYF. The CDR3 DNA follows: TGTGCCAGCCCCCGAGGTGGGAGAAGCACAGATACGCAGTATTTT.

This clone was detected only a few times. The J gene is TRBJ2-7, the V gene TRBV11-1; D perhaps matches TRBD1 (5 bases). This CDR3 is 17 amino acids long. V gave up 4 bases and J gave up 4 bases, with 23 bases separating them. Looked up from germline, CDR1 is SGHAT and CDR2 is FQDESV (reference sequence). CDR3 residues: CASSSLGQGPILYEQYF. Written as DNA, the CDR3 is TGTGCCAGCAGCTCCCTCGGGCAGGGTCCGATTCTATACGAGCAGTACTTC. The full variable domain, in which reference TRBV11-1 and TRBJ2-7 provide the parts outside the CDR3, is EAEVAQSPRYKITEKSQAVAFWCDPISGHATLYWYRQILGQGPELLVQFQDESVVDDSQLPKDRFSAERLKGVDSTLKIQPAELGDSAMYLCASSSLGQGPILYEQYFGPGTRLTVT.

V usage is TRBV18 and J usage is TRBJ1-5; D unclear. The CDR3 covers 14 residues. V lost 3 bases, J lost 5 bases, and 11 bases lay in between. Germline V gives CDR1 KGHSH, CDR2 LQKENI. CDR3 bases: TGTGCCAGCTCACCGGCCACGCAAGATCAGCCCCAGCATTTT. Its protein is CASSPATQDQPQHF.

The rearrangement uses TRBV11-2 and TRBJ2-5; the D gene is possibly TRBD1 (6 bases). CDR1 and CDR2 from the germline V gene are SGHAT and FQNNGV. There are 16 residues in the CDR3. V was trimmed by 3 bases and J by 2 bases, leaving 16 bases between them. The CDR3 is CASSLGATRGQETQYF. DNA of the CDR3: TGTGCCAGCAGCTTGGGGGCAACCCGTGGGCAAGAGACCCAGTACTTC.

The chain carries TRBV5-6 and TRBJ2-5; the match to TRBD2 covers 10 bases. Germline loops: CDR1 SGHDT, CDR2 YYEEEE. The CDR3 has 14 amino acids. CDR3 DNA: TGTGCGGTCGGGGTAGCGGGAGGTTTAGAGACCCAGTACTTC. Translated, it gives CAVGVAGGLETQYF.

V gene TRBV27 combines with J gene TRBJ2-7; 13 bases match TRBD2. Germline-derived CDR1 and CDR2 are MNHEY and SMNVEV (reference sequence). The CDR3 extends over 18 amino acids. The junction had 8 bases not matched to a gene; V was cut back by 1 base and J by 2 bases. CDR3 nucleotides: TGTGCCAGCAGTTTATGGGCACTAGCGGGAGGGAATGCCTACGAGCAGTACTTC. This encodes CASSLWALAGGNAYEQYF.